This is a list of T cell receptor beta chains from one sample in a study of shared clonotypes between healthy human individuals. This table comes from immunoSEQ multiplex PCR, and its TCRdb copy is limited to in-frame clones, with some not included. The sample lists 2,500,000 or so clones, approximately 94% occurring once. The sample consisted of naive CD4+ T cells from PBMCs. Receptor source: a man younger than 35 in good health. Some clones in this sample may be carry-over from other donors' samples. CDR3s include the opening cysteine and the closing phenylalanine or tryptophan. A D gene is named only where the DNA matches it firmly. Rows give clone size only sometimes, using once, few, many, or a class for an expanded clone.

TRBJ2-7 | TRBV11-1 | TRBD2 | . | CASSLDTSASPYEQYF | TGTGCCAGCAGCTTGGACACTAGCGCTTCGCCCTACGAGCAGTACTTC
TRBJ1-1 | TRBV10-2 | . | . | CASTAWIGGNTEAFF | TGCGCCAGCACCGCGTGGATAGGGGGGAACACTGAAGCTTTCTTT
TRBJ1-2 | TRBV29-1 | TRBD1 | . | CSVPRGDYGYTF | TGCAGCGTCCCCAGGGGGGACTATGGCTACACCTTC
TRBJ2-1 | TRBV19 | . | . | CASTARRSSHNEQFF | TGTGCCAGTACCGCTCGCAGGAGTTCCCACAATGAGCAGTTCTTC
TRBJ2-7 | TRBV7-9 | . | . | CASSLRESSYEQYF | TGTGCCAGCAGCTTAAGGGAGTCAAGTTACGAGCAGTACTTC
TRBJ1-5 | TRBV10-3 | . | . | CAITGNADQPQHF | TGTGCCATCACAGGGAATGCTGATCAGCCCCAGCATTTT
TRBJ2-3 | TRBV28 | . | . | CASSSYTDTQYF | TGTGCCAGCAGTTCTTACACAGATACGCAGTATTTT
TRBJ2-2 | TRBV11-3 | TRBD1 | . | CASSLDRGNTGELFF | TGTGCCAGCAGCCTGGACAGGGGGAACACCGGGGAGCTGTTTTTT
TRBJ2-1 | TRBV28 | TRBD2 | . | CASSLAGAYNEQFF | TGTGCCAGCAGTTTGGCGGGAGCCTACAATGAGCAGTTCTTC
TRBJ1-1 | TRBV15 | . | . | CATSRGGDTEAFF | TGTGCCACCAGCAGAGGGGGAGACACTGAAGCTTTCTTT
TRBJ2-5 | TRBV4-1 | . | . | CASSATGTQETQYF | TGCGCCAGCAGCGCCACAGGAACCCAAGAGACCCAGTACTTC
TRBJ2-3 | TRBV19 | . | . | CASRVTSTDTQYF | TGTGCCAGTAGGGTGACTAGCACAGATACGCAGTATTTT
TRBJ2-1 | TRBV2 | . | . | CASSSGTEYEQFF | TGTGCCAGCAGCTCCGGGACTGAGTATGAGCAGTTCTTC
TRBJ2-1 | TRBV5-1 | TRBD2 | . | CASSPTGTSPYNEQFF | TGCGCCAGCAGCCCAACCGGGACTAGCCCCTACAATGAGCAGTTCTTC
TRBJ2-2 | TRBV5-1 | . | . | CASSQATGTGELFF | TGCGCCAGCAGCCAGGCTACAGGGACCGGGGAGCTGTTTTTT
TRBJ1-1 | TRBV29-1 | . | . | CSAVRDPTEAFF | TGCAGCGCCGTCAGGGACCCCACTGAAGCTTTCTTT
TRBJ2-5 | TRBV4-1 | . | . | CASSQNPASLGETQYF | TGCGCCAGCAGCCAAAATCCGGCTTCCCTAGGAGAGACCCAGTACTTC
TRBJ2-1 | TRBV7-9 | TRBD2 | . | CASSLGGASGVSYNEQFF | TGTGCCAGCAGCTTAGGAGGTGCTAGCGGGGTTTCCTACAATGAGCAGTTCTTC
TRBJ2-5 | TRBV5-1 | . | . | CASSGGGETQYF | TGCGCCAGCAGCGGGGGAGGAGAGACCCAGTACTTC
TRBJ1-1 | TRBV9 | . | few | CASSVGWADTEAFF | TGTGCCAGCAGCGTTGGGTGGGCAGACACTGAAGCTTTCTTT
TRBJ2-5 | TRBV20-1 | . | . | CSGLNSEAQYF | TGCAGTGGCCTTAACTCCGAGGCCCAGTACTTC
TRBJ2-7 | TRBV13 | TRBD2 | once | CASSQGLAYEQYF | TGTGCCAGCAGCCAGGGACTAGCTTACGAGCAGTACTTC
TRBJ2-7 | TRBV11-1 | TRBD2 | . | CASSLLAGGVYEQYF | TGTGCCAGCAGCTTACTAGCGGGAGGAGTCTACGAGCAGTACTTC